A single sample is the source of the 17 T cell receptor beta chains below, sequenced in a study of OX40 agonist ivuxolimab in advanced cancers. The library came from the immunoSEQ multiplex PCR assay. The immuneACCESS repertoire file appears here via TCRdb, limited to in-frame rearrangements. These files lack a portion of the clones; in checked studies, under half of the deficit traces to unresolved V genes, and the cause of the others is not known. The sample table holds around 140,000 clones, of which 90% were seen once. The leading ten clones occupy less than 1.1% of the sample. This sample comprised CD4+ or CD8+ T cells sorted from blood, obtained in a trial of the OX40 agonist ivuxolimab. The receptors derive from an adult with an advanced solid tumor such as melanoma, head and neck, liver or kidney cancer.

The count of this clone is one. The gene calls are TRBV5-4 and TRBJ2-7, with D possibly matching TRBD2 (6 bases). Trimming removed 4 bases from V and 6 bases from J, with 14 bases in between. The CDR3 has 13 residues. Germline assignment: CDR1 SGHNT and CDR2 YYREEE (reference sequence). CDR3 bases: TGTGCCAGCAGCCTAGGGACTCCACGCGAGCAGTACTTC. This translates into CASSLGTPREQYF.

The gene calls are TRBV28 and TRBJ2-7, with D tentatively TRBD2 (6 bases). The CDR3 has 13 amino acids. V shed 10 bases and J shed 1 base, with 14 bases lying between them. Germline CDR1 and CDR2: MDHEN and SYDVKM. CDR3 sequence reads: CATDGGASYEQYF. In nucleotides, the CDR3 is TGTGCCACTGACGGGGGAGCTTCCTACGAGCAGTACTTC.

The V gene is TRBV5-4, the J gene TRBJ2-3, with 9 bases that match TRBD2. Germline loops: CDR1 SGHNT, CDR2 YYREEE (reference sequence). The junction had 12 bases not matched to a gene; V was cut back by 3 bases and J by 1 base. The CDR3 extends over 18 amino acids. CDR3 sequence (DNA): TGTGCCAGCAGCTCGCCGGTTAGCGGGAGATTAGGCACAGATACGCAGTATTTT. It codes for CASSSPVSGRLGTDTQYF.

The V gene is TRBV28, the J gene TRBJ1-5, with 8 bases lining up with TRBD1. The CDR3 is made up of 15 amino acids. After removal of 7 bases from V and 3 bases from J, the junction contained 8 bases not matched to a gene. CDR1 and CDR2 from the germline V gene are MDHEN and SYDVKM. The CDR3 sequence: CASIPSRGLNQPQHF. CDR3 DNA: TGTGCCAGCATTCCCTCCAGGGGGCTCAATCAGCCCCAGCATTTT. Full variable domain (rest looked up from reference TRBV28 and TRBJ1-5): DVKVTQSSRYLVKRTGEKVFLECVQDMDHENMFWYRQDPGLGLRLIYFSYDVKMKEKGDIPEGYSVSREKKERFSLILESASTNQTSMYLCASIPSRGLNQPQHFGDGTRLSIL.

The rearrangement uses TRBV5-4 and TRBJ2-7; D perhaps matches TRBD2 (5 bases). The CDR3 has 14 residues. Trimming removed 1 base from V and 2 bases from J, with 10 bases in between. Per the germline V gene, CDR1 is SGHNT and CDR2 is YYREEE (reference sequence). CDR3 region: CASSLYEGTYEQYF. In DNA, the CDR3 is TGTGCCAGCAGCTTGTATGAGGGCACCTACGAGCAGTACTTC. Complete variable domain (other parts from reference TRBV5-4 and TRBJ2-7): ETGVTQSPTHLIKTRGQQVTLRCSSQSGHNTVSWYQQALGQGPQFIFQYYREEENGRGNFPPRFSGLQFPNYSSELNVNALELDDSALYLCASSLYEGTYEQYFGPGTRLTVT.

This rearrangement joins TRBV28 to TRBJ2-3; D is ambiguous. This CDR3 region has 13 residues. With 3 bases removed from V and 0 bases from J, the gap between germline ends came to 4 bases. Germline CDR1 is MDHEN and CDR2 is SYDVKM. The CDR3 is CASSFDSTDTQYF. In DNA, the CDR3 is TGTGCCAGCAGTTTTGACAGCACAGATACGCAGTATTTT. The whole variable domain, filled in from reference TRBV28 and TRBJ2-3, reads DVKVTQSSRYLVKRTGEKVFLECVQDMDHENMFWYRQDPGLGLRLIYFSYDVKMKEKGDIPEGYSVSREKKERFSLILESASTNQTSMYLCASSFDSTDTQYFGPGTRLTVL.

This chain links TRBV5-1 with TRBJ1-3; D gene ambiguous. V was clipped by 0 bases and J by 0 bases, with 4 bases between them. CDR1 is SGHRS and CDR2 is YFSETQ in the germline V gene. CDR3 length: 14 amino acids. The DNA of the CDR3 is TGCGCCAGCAGCTTGGAGGACTCTGGAAACACCATATATTTT. Protein: CASSLEDSGNTIYF.

This clone showed up just once. This chain joins TRBV5-1 and TRBJ1-1, with 7 bases fitting TRBD1. Germline-derived CDR1 and CDR2 are SGHRS and YFSETQ. The junction had 5 bases not matched to a gene; V was cut back by 0 bases and J by 0 bases. CDR3 length: 16 residues. CDR3 loop: CASSLVGQVLNTEAFF. CDR3 nucleotide sequence: TGCGCCAGCAGCTTGGTCGGACAGGTATTGAACACTGAAGCTTTCTTT.

This sequence joins TRBV6-5 and TRBJ1-5; D might be TRBD1 (6 bases). CDR3 length equals 14 residues. CDR1 is MNHEY and CDR2 is SVGAGI in the germline V gene. Trimming cost V 0 bases and J 6 bases, with 9 bases left between them. CDR3 coding DNA: TGTGCCAGCAGTTACTCGGGGGCGGGTCAGCCCCAGCATTTT. Its translation: CASSYSGAGQPQHF.

Worth noting for this clone: Other DNA sequences within the sample encode an identical CDR3. This rearrangement joins TRBV28 to TRBJ2-7; 7 bases match TRBD1. V was pared by 6 bases and J by 2 bases, with 1 base of the junction left unmatched. Per the germline V gene, CDR1 is MDHEN and CDR2 is SYDVKM. CDR3 length: 12 amino acids. CDR3 DNA sequence: TGTGCCAGCAGGACAGGGACCTACGAGCAGTACTTC. It is translated as CASRTGTYEQYF.

The rearrangement uses TRBV12-5 and TRBJ1-2; D is possibly TRBD1 (5 bases). The CDR3 is 15 residues long. From germline, CDR1 is LGHNT and CDR2 FRNRAP. The V and J ends lost 6 bases and 2 bases respectively, with 16 bases between them. CDR3 nucleotides: TGTGCTAGTGGCCTAGAGGCTGGGGGGAACTATGGCTACACCTTC. Its translation: CASGLEAGGNYGYTF.

The J gene is TRBJ1-1, the V gene TRBV19; D remains ambiguous. This CDR3 is 15 amino acids long. Germline CDR1 and CDR2: LNHDA and SQIVND (reference sequence). V was trimmed by 4 bases and J by 11 bases, leaving 23 bases between them. This CDR3 reads CASSRGPYRDIRAFF. The CDR3 DNA is TGTGCCAGTAGTAGAGGGCCCTATAGGGATATAAGGGCTTTCTTT.

The chain recombines TRBV2 with TRBJ1-5; D unresolved. Germline values: CDR1 SNHLY, CDR2 FYNNEI. Between the trimmed V and J ends, which lost 3 bases and 9 bases, there was a span of 15 bases. The CDR3 consists of 14 residues. CDR3 sequence: CASSDEILRGPQHF. Here the CDR3 DNA reads TGTGCCAGCAGTGACGAGATTTTGCGCGGGCCCCAGCATTTT.

V gene TRBV6-5 combines with J gene TRBJ1-1; 7 positions agree with TRBD1. The CDR3 is 14 amino acids. From germline, CDR1 is MNHEY and CDR2 SVGAGI. V was pared by 5 bases and J by 4 bases, with 7 bases of the junction left unmatched. Here the CDR3 reads CASSSGTEGTEAFF. CDR3 sequence (DNA): TGTGCCAGCAGTAGCGGGACAGAGGGCACTGAAGCTTTCTTT.

This clone was found once. This rearrangement joins TRBV27 to TRBJ2-7, with 9 bases aligning to TRBD1. V shed 6 bases and J 5 bases; nucleotides not matched to a gene: 8. CDR1 MNHEY and CDR2 SMNVEV come from the germline V gene (reference sequence). The CDR3 extends over 14 amino acids. Here the CDR3 DNA reads TGTGCCAGCAGCCCTACGGACAGGGGCGACGAGCAGTACTTC. It is translated as CASSPTDRGDEQYF.

The chain has TRBV11-3 and TRBJ2-1, with TRBD2 as a possible D gene (6 bases). Germline loops: CDR1 SGHNT, CDR2 YENEEA. The CDR3 is 12 residues long. Trimming cost V 5 bases and J 10 bases, with 12 bases left between them. CDR3 loop: CASSVGREEQFF. The DNA of the CDR3 is TGTGCCAGCAGCGTGGGTCGGGAGGAGCAGTTCTTC.

The gene calls are TRBV7-3 and TRBJ2-5; 7 bases are a match to TRBD1. Trimming removed 5 bases from V and 5 bases from J; junction bases left unmatched: 5. Per germline, CDR1 SGHTA and CDR2 FQGTGA. The CDR3 spans 13 residues. The CDR3 sequence is CASSTTGRETQYF. The CDR3 bases are TGTGCCAGCAGCACGACAGGGCGGGAGACCCAGTACTTC. Full variable domain (outside the CDR3, taken from reference TRBV7-3 and TRBJ2-5): GAGVSQTPSNKVTEKGKYVELRCDPISGHTALYWYRQSLGQGPEFLIYFQGTGAADDSGLPNDRFFAVRPEGSVSTLKIQRTERGDSAVYLCASSTTGRETQYFGPGTRLLVL.